These 8 T cell receptor beta chains were sequenced from one sample in a study of identical twins. TCRdb reanalysed the 5' RACE reads using MiXCR and keeps one entry per CDR3 protein. The sample lists under 450,000 distinct CDR3 sequences; around a sixth were seen once. Sequenced material: naive T cells sorted from blood. These TCRs come from a man in his fifties in good health.

This clonotype was found many times. The rearrangement uses TRBV20-1 and TRBJ2-3; 9 bases align to TRBD2. V lost 5 bases to trimming and J lost 1 base; unmatched junction nucleotides: 4. The CDR3 is made up of 14 amino acids. Germline CDR1 reads DFQATT; CDR2 reads SNEGSKA (reference sequence). CDR3 sequence reads: CSADVAGGTDTQYF. In DNA form, the CDR3 reads TGCAGTGCTGACGTAGCGGGGGGCACAGATACGCAGTATTTT.

This clonotype was seen a few times. In DNA, the CDR3 is TGTGCCAGCAGCTTAGGAGGCAGCGCAGATACGCAGTATTTT. Its protein is CASSLGGSADTQYF. This sequence joins TRBV11-3 and TRBJ2-3; unclear D gene. Per germline, CDR1 SGHNT and CDR2 YENEEA. The CDR3 is 14 residues long. V lost 1 base and J 4 bases, leaving 9 bases between the germline ends.

The chain has TRBV5-1 and TRBJ2-5, with a possible D match to TRBD2 (5 bases). The V end lost 2 bases, the J end lost 2 bases, and 16 bases lay between the germline ends. This CDR3 region has 16 residues. Germline V gives CDR1 SGHRS, CDR2 YFSETQ. CDR3 protein: CASSFLRGMGQETQYF. The CDR3 DNA sequence: TGCGCCAGCAGCTTCCTTCGGGGTATGGGACAAGAGACCCAGTACTTC.

This clonotype was seen only a few times. CDR3 in amino acids: CASSLRGHSNQPQHF. As DNA, the CDR3 is TGTGCCAGCAGTTTAAGAGGGCATAGCAATCAGCCCCAGCATTTT. This rearrangement joins TRBV12-3 or TRBV12-4 to TRBJ1-5; no clear D. V gave up 2 bases and J gave up 0 bases, with 8 bases separating them. The CDR3 is 15 residues long.

The table lists this clonotype with a few counts. The rearrangement joins TRBV6-5 to TRBJ2-5; 8 bases are shared with TRBD1. With V trimmed by 2 bases and J by 3 bases, 5 bases remained unmatched. The CDR3 spans 15 residues. CDR1 MNHEY and CDR2 SVGAGI come from the germline V gene. The CDR3: CASSYNTGGEETQYF. CDR3 coding DNA: TGTGCCAGCAGTTACAACACAGGGGGTGAAGAGACCCAGTACTTC.

The table lists this clonotype with many counts. The chain uses TRBV11-2 and TRBJ2-5, with 8 bases that match TRBD1. The junction had 5 bases not matched to a gene; V was cut back by 0 bases and J by 5 bases. This CDR3 is built from 15 residues. The germline gives CDR1 SGHAT, CDR2 FQNNGV. CDR3 region: CASSLEQGGYETQYF. CDR3 nucleotides: TGTGCCAGCAGCTTAGAACAGGGGGGTTACGAGACCCAGTACTTC. Supplemented by reference TRBV11-2 and TRBJ2-5, the full variable domain reads EAGVAQSPRYKIIEKRQSVAFWCNPISGHATLYWYQQILGQGPKLLIQFQNNGVVDDSQLPKDRFSAERLKGVDSTLKIQPAKLEDSAVYLCASSLEQGGYETQYFGPGTRLLVL.

This clonotype was seen repeatedly, ten times or more. The chain uses TRBV20-1 and TRBJ2-7; TRBD2 matches at 12 bases. CDR1 is DFQATT and CDR2 is SNEGSKA in the germline V gene (reference sequence). V trimming: 2 bases; J trimming: 1 base; junction bases outside the gene matches: 3. There are 15 residues in the CDR3. The CDR3 sequence is CSARRLAGASYEQYF. Written as DNA, the CDR3 is TGCAGTGCTAGAAGACTAGCGGGGGCTTCCTACGAGCAGTACTTC.

The V gene is TRBV4-3, the J gene TRBJ1-1; 8 bases are shared with TRBD1. The germline V gene encodes CDR1 LGHNA and CDR2 YSLEER. The J segment lost 4 bases and the V segment lost 8 bases, leaving 9 bases of the junction unmatched. The CDR3 is 14 amino acids. The CDR3 nucleotides are TGCGCCAGCGCCCCCCAACAGGGGGTCACTGAAGCTTTCTTT. Translation gives CASAPQQGVTEAFF.